Only a few counts were recorded for the clone carrying this TCR beta chain. A second PCR, run for about 6 to 11 cycles, used a sample-barcoded 5' primer plus a J-beta primer mix. Via MiXCR, TCRdb re-called the 5' RACE reads, giving one row per CDR3 protein. Counted here are around 1,500,000 distinct CDR3 sequences, 25% to 30% occurring once; the ten biggest clones make up around 7.7%. These data come from a study of blood T cells in healthy people across ages. The wider study: Using template switching, researchers captured about one barcoded beta molecule for each two T cells.

CDR3 length equals 12 residues. Trimming left V 4 bases short and J 4 bases short, with 7 bases between. The TCR was taken from a woman aged 25-40 years in good health. The material sequenced was blood. The chain recombines TRBV12-3 or TRBV12-4 with TRBJ1-2, with D possibly matching TRBD1 (5 bases). The CDR3 coding sequence is TGTGCCAGCAGTTGGGACGGCTATGGCTACACCTTC. Its protein product is CASSWDGYGYTF.